This TCR beta chain was recovered during a study of Ad26.COV2.S vaccination and SARS-CoV-2 variants. TCRdb's table, derived via immunoSEQ multiplex PCR, lists solely in-frame clones and lacks some. The table lists fewer than 100,000 clones, roughly 85% of them singletons. Study conclusions and caveats: Similar non-spike TCR breadth was observed in recipients of vaccine and of placebo.

Of note for this clone: As yet, its antigen is unknown.

This material consisted of peripheral blood, taken after recovery from COVID-19. This sequence was found in a human donor who had recovered from COVID-19.

The CDR3 DNA follows: TGTGCCAGCAGTCCCCGGGACGGAGAAGATGAGCAGTTCTTC. It encodes CASSPRDGEDEQFF. This rearrangement joins TRBV27 to TRBJ2-1; D possibly matches TRBD1 or TRBD2 (5 bases each). There are 14 residues in the CDR3. V lost 5 bases and J lost 8, with 16 bases in between. The V gene's germline CDR1 is MNHEY and CDR2 SMNVEV (reference sequence).